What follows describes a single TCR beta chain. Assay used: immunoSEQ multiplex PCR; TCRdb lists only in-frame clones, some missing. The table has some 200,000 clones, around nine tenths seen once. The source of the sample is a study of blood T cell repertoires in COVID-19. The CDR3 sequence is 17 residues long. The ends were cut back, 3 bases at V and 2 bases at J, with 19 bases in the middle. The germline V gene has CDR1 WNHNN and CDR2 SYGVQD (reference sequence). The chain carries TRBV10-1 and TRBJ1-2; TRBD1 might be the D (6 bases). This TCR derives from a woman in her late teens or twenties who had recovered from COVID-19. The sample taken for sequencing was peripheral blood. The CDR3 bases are TGCGCCAGCAGTGAATGGGTCCCCAGGGGCAGAAACTATGGCTACACCTTC. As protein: CASSEWVPRGRNYGYTF.